This record concerns one T cell receptor (beta chain) sequence. Under the authors' procedure: For nucleated cells, counts were estimated from reference gene primer amplification. Assay: immunoSEQ multiplex PCR; the TCRdb copy retains only in-frame clones and omits some. V and J calls and clone size come straight from that table; D and trimming were deduced from the DNA. This sample has 200,000 to 250,000 clones; about 80% occur once, and the top ten carry approximately 2.9%. These data come from a study of blood T cell repertoires in COVID-19. Study background: Spain, Italy and the United States supplied samples that represented acute and convalescent COVID-19. Nucleic acid was either cDNA or gDNA, and it came from T cells, B-cell-depleted T cells, or PBMCs.

The CDR3 sequence is 14 residues long. The germline CDR1 and CDR2 sequences are MRHNA and SNTAGT. Germline trimming cut 3 bases from V and 4 bases from J; bases unmatched to any gene: 4. Sequencing was done on a sample of peripheral blood. The gene calls are TRBV6-4 and TRBJ2-3, with 7 bases lining up with TRBD1. This TCR was sampled from a woman aged 25 to 39 who had recovered from COVID-19. The chain's CDR3 is CASSEETGSDTQYF. CDR3 bases: TGTGCCAGCAGTGAGGAGACAGGGTCAGATACGCAGTATTTT.